This TCR beta chain was identified in a study of blood T cell repertoires in COVID-19. Looking at the study overall: Sources were T cells, B-cell-depleted T cells, or PBMCs; the material itself was cDNA or gDNA.

Original analysis: Estimation of nucleated cell counts was performed using reference gene primer amplification. Profiled with immunoSEQ multiplex PCR; TCRdb holds only in-frame clones, not every one. V, J and clone size are those of that table, while D and trimming were read from the DNA. Of fewer than 500,000 clones listed, roughly 90% are singletons. This CDR3 contains 15 residues. Germline CDR1 SEHNR, CDR2 FQNEAQ (reference sequence). V lost 5 bases and J 3 bases, leaving 16 bases between the germline ends. Participants were aged about 18 to 100 years from 20 to 30 US areas. Participant reports of clinical history set cohort assignment.

This receptor was obtained from a woman under 30 who had recovered from COVID-19. Material for sequencing was PBMCs or T cells enriched from blood (not recorded which). The chain joins TRBV7-9 to TRBJ1-2, with D perhaps matching TRBD1 (5 bases). The CDR3 protein is CASSPHGGRDYGYTF. DNA for the CDR3: TGTGCCAGCAGCCCACACGGGGGAAGGGACTATGGCTACACCTTC.